This entry features one T cell receptor beta chain sequence. What this receptor recognizes is not known. No quality values exist for individual bases; no much larger clone is one base distant. From its cysteine to its phenylalanine, the CDR3 spans 18 amino acids. Only CDR3 DNA is held: 54 bases, read in frame from base 1. Sequences SGHDN (CDR1) and FVKESK (CDR2) are obtained from the germline V gene. Between the V and J ends, shortened by 1 base and 2 bases respectively, the junction contains 17 bases. The record originates from a study of a mutant IDH1 vaccine in newly diagnosed glioma (dated by TCRdb to about 2021). Regarding the complete study: Patients received eight vaccinations in weeks 1, 3, 5, 7, 11, 15, 19 and 23, corresponding to visits V03 through V10. Vaccination started 4-6 weeks after radiotherapy alone, or was given together with temozolomide cycles in the groups whose treatment included chemotherapy. Of the approximately 34 patients who were treated, around 62% were male and roughly 38% were female, and the mean age was around 41 years. Before enrollment, patients had received standard therapy of radiotherapy alone, temozolomide alone, or radiochemotherapy with temozolomide; most received the combination. Six visits were used for peripheral blood collection: V03 (baseline), V05, V07, V10, V12 and V13. Longitudinal TCRB deep sequencing was done for some 26 treated patients, wherever samples were available for exploratory analyses.

What this sample's time point label stands for: week 5, during vaccination. Every vaccine dose consisted of 300 ug of a 20-mer mutant IDH1 peptide in Montanide, administered subcutaneously together with topical imiquimod. All donors had newly diagnosed IDH1-mutant astrocytomas of WHO grade 3 or 4 that showed loss of nuclear ATRX. The samples were drawn from NOA16, a multicentre, single-arm, open-label phase I trial in Germany that tested a mutant IDH1 peptide vaccine in humans for the first time. Genomic DNA for TCRB sequencing was extracted from EDTA blood using the DNeasy Blood and Tissue Kit. The library was prepared using the immunoSEQ multiplex PCR assay. Following the manufacturer's protocol, the hsTCRB Kit was used to amplify rearranged TCR beta chain sequences. Sequencing of TCRB libraries was carried out on an Illumina MiSeq. On the authors' methods: The kit vendor's proprietary platform handled demultiplexing, trimming and gene mapping. TCRdb took over this immuneACCESS table, retaining in-frame rearrangements with V and J assigned. Such tables are incomplete; in checked studies, under half of the missing clones stem from an unresolved V gene, and the remainder is unexplained. For V, J and clone size, that table is used; D and trimming come from the DNA. In all, the sample holds roughly 40,000 clones, and just over 90% of those were seen once. The top ten constitute around 3% of the sample.

Broad study findings and their caveats: Immune responses induced by the vaccine were seen in approximately 92% of patients across multiple MHC alleles. PBMC samples for TCRB deep sequencing were selected based on availability. Pseudoprogression appeared unrelated to alterations in the top peripheral T cell clonotypes detected by TCRB sequencing. According to the authors, sample limitations meant that analyses of patient blood samples could not be reproduced.

This receptor was obtained from a man over 45 with glioma. The sample in question was PBMCs, obtained from a glioma patient whose treatment included an IDH1 peptide vaccine. Recombination linked TRBV14 to TRBJ2-2, and perhaps TRBD1 as D gene, on 5 matching bases. The CDR3 corresponds to CASSQGTGIFFNTGELFF. The DNA sequence reads TGTGCCAGCAGCCAAGGCACAGGCATTTTCTTTAACACCGGGGAGCTGTTTTTT.